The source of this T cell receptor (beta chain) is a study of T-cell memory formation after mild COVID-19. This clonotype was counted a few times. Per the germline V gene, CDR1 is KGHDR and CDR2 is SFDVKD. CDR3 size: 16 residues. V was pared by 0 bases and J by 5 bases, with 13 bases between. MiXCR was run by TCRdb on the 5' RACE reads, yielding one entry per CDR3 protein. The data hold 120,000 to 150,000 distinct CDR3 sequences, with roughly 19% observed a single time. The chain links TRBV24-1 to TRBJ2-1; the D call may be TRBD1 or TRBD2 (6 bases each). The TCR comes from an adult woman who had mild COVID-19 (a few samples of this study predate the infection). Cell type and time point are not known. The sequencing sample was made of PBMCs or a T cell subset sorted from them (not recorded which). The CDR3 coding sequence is TGTGCCACCAGTGATTTGAGAACTCGGGGGCACAATGAGCAGTTCTTC. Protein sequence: CATSDLRTRGHNEQFF.